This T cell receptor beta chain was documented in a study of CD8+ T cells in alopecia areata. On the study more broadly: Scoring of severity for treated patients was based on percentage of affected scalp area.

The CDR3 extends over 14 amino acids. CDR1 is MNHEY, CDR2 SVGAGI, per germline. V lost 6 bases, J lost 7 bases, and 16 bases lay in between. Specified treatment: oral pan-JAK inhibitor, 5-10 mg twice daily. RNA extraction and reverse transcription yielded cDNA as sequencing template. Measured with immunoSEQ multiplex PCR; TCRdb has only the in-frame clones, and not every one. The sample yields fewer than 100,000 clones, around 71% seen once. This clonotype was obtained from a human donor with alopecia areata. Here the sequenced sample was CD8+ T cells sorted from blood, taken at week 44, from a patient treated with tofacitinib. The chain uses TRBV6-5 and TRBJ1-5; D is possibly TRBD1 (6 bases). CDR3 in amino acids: CASSPLQGDQPQHF. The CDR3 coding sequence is TGTGCCAGCAGCCCCTTACAGGGTGACCAGCCCCAGCATTTT.